The subject of this entry is one T cell receptor beta chain. Across about two dozen US areas, participants ranged in age from 18 to 89 years. CDR1 is SGDLS, CDR2 YYNGEE, per germline. With 0 bases clipped from V and 0 bases from J, the junction kept 8 bases outside the gene matches. This CDR3 has 18 residues. TCRdb's copy holds only in-frame clones and misses some; the assay was immunoSEQ multiplex PCR. The sample has 260,000 or so clones; roughly four fifths are singletons. These data originate in a study of blood T cell repertoires in COVID-19. Looking at the study overall: Material from acute and convalescent COVID-19 was sourced from the United States, Italy and Spain. T cells, B-cell-depleted T cells, or PBMCs supplied cDNA or gDNA.

This sequence originates from a woman aged 40 to 49 who had been exposed to COVID-19. The chain uses TRBV9 and TRBJ2-3, with 9 nucleotides matching TRBD2. Sequenced sample: PBMCs or T cells enriched from blood (not recorded which). In DNA, the CDR3 is TGTGCCAGCAGCGTAGGACCGCGGGGGGGCCATAGCACAGATACGCAGTATTTT. Its translation is CASSVGPRGGHSTDTQYF.